This note documents a single T cell receptor (beta chain) sequence. Its antigen is unidentified. Construction of TCR beta libraries was performed using quantitative 5'-RACE with molecular barcodes. TCRdb re-called the 5' RACE reads with MiXCR, one entry per CDR3 protein. The data contain just under 350,000 distinct CDR3 sequences, roughly 15% of them singletons. This entry belongs to a study of CD8 T cells in ankylosing spondylitis. Overall study findings and caveats: Among TCR beta sequences, a motif of eight or nine highly homologous variants appeared characteristic of ankylosing spondylitis blood.

Germline V lookup: CDR1 SGHAT, CDR2 FQNNGV. CDR3 size: 17 residues. V lost 5 bases, J lost 3 bases, and 6 bases stayed unmatched. Material: blood, either unsorted or a sorted T cell fraction (not recorded which). The clonotype comes from a male donor with ankylosing spondylitis or in good health (not recorded which). V and J are TRBV11-2 and TRBJ2-3; 15 bases are a match to TRBD2. This chain's CDR3 is CASSPGTSGRKTDTQYF. The DNA of the CDR3 is TGTGCCAGCAGCCCAGGGACTAGCGGGAGGAAAACAGATACGCAGTATTTT.